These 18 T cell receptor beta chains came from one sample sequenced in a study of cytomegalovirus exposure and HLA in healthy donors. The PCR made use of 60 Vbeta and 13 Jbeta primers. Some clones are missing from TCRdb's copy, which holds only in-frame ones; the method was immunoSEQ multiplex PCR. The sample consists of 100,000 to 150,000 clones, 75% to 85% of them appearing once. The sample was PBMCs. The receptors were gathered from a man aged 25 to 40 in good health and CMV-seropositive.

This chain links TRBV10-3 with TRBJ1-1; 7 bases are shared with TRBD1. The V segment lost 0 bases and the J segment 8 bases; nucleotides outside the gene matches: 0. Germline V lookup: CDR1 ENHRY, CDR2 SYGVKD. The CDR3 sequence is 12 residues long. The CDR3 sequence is CAISESGQEAFF. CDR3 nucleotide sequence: TGTGCCATCAGTGAGTCGGGACAGGAAGCTTTCTTT.

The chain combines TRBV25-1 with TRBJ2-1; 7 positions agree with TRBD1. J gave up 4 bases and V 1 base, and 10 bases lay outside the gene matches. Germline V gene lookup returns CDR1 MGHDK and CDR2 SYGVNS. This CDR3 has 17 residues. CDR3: CASSESRGQFFYNEQFF. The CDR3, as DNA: TGTGCCAGCAGTGAATCCCGGGGACAGTTTTTTTACAATGAGCAGTTCTTC. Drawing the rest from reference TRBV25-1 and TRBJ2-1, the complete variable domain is EADIYQTPRYLVIGTGKKITLECSQTMGHDKMYWYQQDPGMELHLIHYSYGVNSTEKGDLSSESTVSRIRTEHFPLTLESARPSHTSQYLCASSESRGQFFYNEQFFGPGTRLTVL.

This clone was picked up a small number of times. The CDR3 reads CSAGHTTEAFF. CDR3 DNA: TGCAGTGCCGGACACACCACTGAAGCTTTCTTT. V and J are TRBV20-1 and TRBJ1-1; TRBD1 might be the D (5 bases). CDR3 size: 11 residues. V dropped 6 bases and J dropped 4 bases, with 9 bases sitting between them. Germline-derived CDR1 and CDR2 are DFQATT and SNEGSKA (reference sequence).

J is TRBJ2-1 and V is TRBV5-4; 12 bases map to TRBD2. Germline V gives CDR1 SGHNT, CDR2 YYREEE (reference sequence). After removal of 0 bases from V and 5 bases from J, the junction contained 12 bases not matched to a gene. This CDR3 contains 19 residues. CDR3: CASSLDATILAGGNNEQFF. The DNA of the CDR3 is TGTGCCAGCAGCTTGGACGCGACCATACTAGCGGGGGGAAACAATGAGCAGTTCTTC.

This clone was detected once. CDR3 sequence: CASSSLQQGGQPQHF. The DNA of the CDR3 is TGTGCCAGCAGCTCCTTACAGCAGGGGGGTCAGCCCCAGCATTTT. The chain uses TRBV5-5 and TRBJ1-5, with 7 positions matching TRBD1. Per the germline V gene, CDR1 is SGHKS and CDR2 is YYEKEE (reference sequence). V shed 3 bases and J 6 bases; nucleotides not matched to a gene: 9. The CDR3 runs 15 residues.

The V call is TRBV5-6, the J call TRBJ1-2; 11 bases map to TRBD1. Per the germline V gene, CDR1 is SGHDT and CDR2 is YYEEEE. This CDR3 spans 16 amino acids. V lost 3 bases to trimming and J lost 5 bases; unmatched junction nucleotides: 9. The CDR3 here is CASSWGTGGKVYGYTF. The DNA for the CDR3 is TGTGCCAGCAGCTGGGGGACAGGGGGTAAAGTATATGGCTACACCTTC.

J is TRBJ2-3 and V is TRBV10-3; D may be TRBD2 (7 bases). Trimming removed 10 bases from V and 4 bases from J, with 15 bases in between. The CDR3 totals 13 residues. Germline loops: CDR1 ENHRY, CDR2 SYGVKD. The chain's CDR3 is CATGGGVPDTQYF. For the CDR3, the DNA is TGTGCCACCGGAGGGGGGGTCCCAGATACGCAGTATTTT.

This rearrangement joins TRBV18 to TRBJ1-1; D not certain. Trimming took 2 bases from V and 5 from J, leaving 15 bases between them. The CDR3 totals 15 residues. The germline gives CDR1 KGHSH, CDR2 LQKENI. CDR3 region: CASSPGMQAGTEAFF. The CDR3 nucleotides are TGTGCCAGCTCACCAGGGATGCAGGCGGGTACTGAAGCTTTCTTT.

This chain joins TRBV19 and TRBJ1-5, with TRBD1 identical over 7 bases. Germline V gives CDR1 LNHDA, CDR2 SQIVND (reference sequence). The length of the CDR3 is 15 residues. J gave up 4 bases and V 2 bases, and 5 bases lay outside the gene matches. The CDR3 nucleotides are TGTGCCAGTAGTATAAGGGACAGACCGAATCAGCCCCAGCATTTT. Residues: CASSIRDRPNQPQHF.

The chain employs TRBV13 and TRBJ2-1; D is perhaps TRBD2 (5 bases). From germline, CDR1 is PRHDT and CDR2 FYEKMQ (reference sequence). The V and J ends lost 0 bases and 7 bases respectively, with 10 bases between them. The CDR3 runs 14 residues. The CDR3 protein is CASSLGVGENEQFF. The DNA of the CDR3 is TGTGCCAGCAGCTTAGGGGTCGGGGAGAATGAGCAGTTCTTC.

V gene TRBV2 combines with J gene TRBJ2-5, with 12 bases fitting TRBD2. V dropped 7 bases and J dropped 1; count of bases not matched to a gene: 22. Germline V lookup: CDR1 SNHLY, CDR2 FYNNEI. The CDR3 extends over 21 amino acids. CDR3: CASTEEGSSGGAGLLQETQYF. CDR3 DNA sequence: TGTGCCAGCACCGAGGAAGGATCTAGCGGGGGGGCCGGCCTCCTCCAAGAGACCCAGTACTTC.

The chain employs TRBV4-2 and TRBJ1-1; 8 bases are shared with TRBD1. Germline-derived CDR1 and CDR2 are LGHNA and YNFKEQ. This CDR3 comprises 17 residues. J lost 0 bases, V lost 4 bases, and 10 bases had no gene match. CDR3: CASSPMAGGGLNTEAFF. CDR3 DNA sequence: TGTGCCAGCAGCCCCATGGCAGGGGGCGGGTTGAACACTGAAGCTTTCTTT.

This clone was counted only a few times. The chain's CDR3 is CASRATGGTYEQYF. In nucleotides, the CDR3 is TGTGCCAGTAGGGCGACAGGGGGCACCTACGAGCAGTACTTC. The V and J genes are TRBV19 and TRBJ2-7; 10 nucleotides match TRBD1. The J segment lost 2 bases and the V segment lost 6 bases, leaving 4 bases of the junction unmatched. CDR1 LNHDA and CDR2 SQIVND come from the germline V gene (reference sequence). The CDR3 sequence is 14 residues long.

The chain's CDR3 is CASRATWSGYTF. The CDR3 DNA reads TGTGCCTCGCGGGCAACTTGGAGTGGCTACACCTTC. The chain carries TRBV9 and TRBJ1-2; D gene ambiguous. This CDR3 contains 12 residues. CDR1 is SGDLS and CDR2 is YYNGEE in the germline V gene. V lost 10 bases and J 7 bases, leaving 17 bases between the germline ends. Based on the CDR3 plus reference TRBV9 and TRBJ1-2, the full variable domain is DSGVTQTPKHLITATGQRVTLRCSPRSGDLSVYWYQQSLDQGLQFLIQYYNGEERAKGNILERFSAQQFPDLHSELNLSSLELGDSALYFCASRATWSGYTFGSGTRLTVV.

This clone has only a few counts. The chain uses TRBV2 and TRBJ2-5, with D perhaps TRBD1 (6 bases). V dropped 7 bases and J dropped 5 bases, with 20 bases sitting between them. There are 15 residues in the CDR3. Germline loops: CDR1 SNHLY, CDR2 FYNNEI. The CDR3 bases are TGTGCCAGCACCTCGGACCTAACGAGGGGGGAGACCCAGTACTTC. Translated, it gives CASTSDLTRGETQYF.

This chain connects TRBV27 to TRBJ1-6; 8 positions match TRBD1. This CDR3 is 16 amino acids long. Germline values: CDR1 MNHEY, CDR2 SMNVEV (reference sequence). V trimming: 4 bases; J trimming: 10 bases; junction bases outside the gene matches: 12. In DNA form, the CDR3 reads TGTGCCAGCAGTTCCCCCCGGACAGGGTCAAGGTCACCCCTCCACTTT. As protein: CASSSPRTGSRSPLHF.

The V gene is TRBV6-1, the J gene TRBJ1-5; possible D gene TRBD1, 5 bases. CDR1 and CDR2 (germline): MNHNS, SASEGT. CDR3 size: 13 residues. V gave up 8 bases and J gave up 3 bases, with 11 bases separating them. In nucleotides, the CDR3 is TGTGCCAGCTGGGGGGAGATCAATCAGCCCCAGCATTTT. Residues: CASWGEINQPQHF.

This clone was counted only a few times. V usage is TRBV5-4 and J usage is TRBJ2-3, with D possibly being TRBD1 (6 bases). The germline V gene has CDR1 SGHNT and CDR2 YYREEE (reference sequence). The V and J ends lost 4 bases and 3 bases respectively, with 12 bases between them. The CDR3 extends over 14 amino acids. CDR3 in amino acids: CASSPRRGTDTQYF. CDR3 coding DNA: TGTGCCAGCAGCCCGAGAAGGGGGACAGATACGCAGTATTTT.